A selection of T cell receptor beta chains follows, all from one sample in a study of T-cell memory formation after mild COVID-19. In TCRdb, the 5' RACE reads were re-called with MiXCR into one record per CDR3 protein. The sample consists of a few hundred thousand distinct CDR3 sequences, 8% to 9% of them appearing once. Specimen: PBMCs or a T cell subset sorted from them (not recorded which). All receptors come from a man younger than 30 who had mild COVID-19 (a few samples of this study predate the infection). Cell type and time point are not known. The conserved cysteine and the conserved F or W are not part of the CDR3 here.

v_call: TRBV30
j_call: TRBJ2-3
cdr3_aa: AWSFLDTQY

v_call: TRBV27
j_call: TRBJ2-1
cdr3_aa: ASSRTSGGEGNEQF

v_call: TRBV7-2
j_call: TRBJ2-5
cdr3_aa: ASSFGGAGTETQY

v_call: TRBV6-5
j_call: TRBJ1-2
cdr3_aa: ASSGRPYGYT

v_call: TRBV20-1
j_call: TRBJ2-7
cdr3_aa: SATKAGTGGYEQY

v_call: TRBV4-1
j_call: TRBJ2-4
cdr3_aa: ASSREGHGQGLLAKNIQY

v_call: TRBV5-1
j_call: TRBJ2-2
cdr3_aa: ASSLGLGSLGELF

v_call: TRBV4-3
j_call: TRBJ1-2
cdr3_aa: ASSQDLMGSYGYT

v_call: TRBV7-3
j_call: TRBJ2-1
cdr3_aa: ASSSGTSGRSEQF

v_call: TRBV9
j_call: TRBJ2-5
cdr3_aa: ASRPCLLQETQY

v_call: TRBV6-6
j_call: TRBJ1-1
cdr3_aa: ASSPQTDLLSEAF

v_call: TRBV12-3/TRBV12-4
j_call: TRBJ1-2
cdr3_aa: ASRPTGEGYGYT

v_call: TRBV12-3/TRBV12-4
j_call: TRBJ2-2
cdr3_aa: ASSLGQGYTGELF

v_call: TRBV7-3
j_call: TRBJ2-5
cdr3_aa: ASSPSPSQETQY

v_call: TRBV6-5
j_call: TRBJ2-2
cdr3_aa: ASSYSYGGQGPTGELF

v_call: TRBV4-1
j_call: TRBJ1-5
cdr3_aa: ASSQEWGLNQPQH

v_call: TRBV12-3/TRBV12-4
j_call: TRBJ2-5
cdr3_aa: ASSFSEYEETQY

v_call: TRBV7-9
j_call: TRBJ2-5
cdr3_aa: ASSPGPGTGEETQY

v_call: TRBV12-3/TRBV12-4
j_call: TRBJ2-3
cdr3_aa: ASNGRGATDTQY

v_call: TRBV4-1
j_call: TRBJ1-3
cdr3_aa: ASSRRSEENTIY

v_call: TRBV9
j_call: TRBJ1-1
cdr3_aa: ASSVDSIWNTEAF

v_call: TRBV5-1
j_call: TRBJ2-1
cdr3_aa: ASSLEGRIYNEQF